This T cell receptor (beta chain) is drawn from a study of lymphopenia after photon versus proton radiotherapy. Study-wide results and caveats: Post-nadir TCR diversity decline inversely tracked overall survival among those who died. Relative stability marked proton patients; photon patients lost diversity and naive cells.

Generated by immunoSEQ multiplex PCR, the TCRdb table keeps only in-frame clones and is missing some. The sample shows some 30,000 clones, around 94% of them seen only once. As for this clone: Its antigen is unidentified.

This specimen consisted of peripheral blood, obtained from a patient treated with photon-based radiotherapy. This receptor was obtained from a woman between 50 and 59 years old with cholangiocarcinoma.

In DNA, the CDR3 is TGTGCCAGCAGCTCTGCCGGGGACCCTGTGGGCTATGGCTACACCTTC. This sequence encodes CASSSAGDPVGYGYTF. J is TRBJ1-2 and V is TRBV9, with D perhaps matching TRBD1 (5 bases). Germline V gene data show CDR1 as SGDLS and CDR2 as YYNGEE. This CDR3 has 16 residues. Between the trimmed V and J ends, which lost 4 bases and 4 bases, there was a span of 20 bases.